Shown below are 5 T cell receptor beta chains from a single sample sequenced in a study of T cell repertoires in cytomegalovirus infection. These TCRs are of unknown antigen specificity. One entry per CDR3 protein, called by TCRdb with MiXCR from the reads. The sample has about 920,000 distinct CDR3 sequences, around 30% seen once. The material sequenced was cultured CD8+ T cells from PBMCs, taken from culture after CMV antigen stimulation. Receptor source: a human donor in good health (CMV status not recorded). Some clones in this sample may be carry-over from other donors' samples.

This clonotype has a handful of counts. The chain recombines TRBV4-1 with TRBJ2-2; perhaps TRBD2 as D (5 bases). This CDR3 is 13 amino acids long. V was cut by 8 bases and J by 3 bases, with 10 bases left in between. CDR1 MGHRA and CDR2 YSYEKL come from the germline V gene. CDR3 bases: TGCGCCAGCGGGGAGCGTGACACCGGGGAGCTGTTTTTT. It encodes CASGERDTGELFF.

This clonotype was recorded a few times. The chain uses TRBV7-9 and TRBJ1-2, with 7 positions matching TRBD1. Germline V gene sequence: CDR1 SEHNR, CDR2 FQNEAQ (reference sequence). The V gene end was trimmed by 5 bases and the J gene end by 8 bases; junction bases not matched to a gene: 17. The CDR3 spans 16 residues. CDR3 protein: CASSPPTGNSLWGYTF. CDR3 nucleotides: TGTGCCAGCAGCCCCCCGACAGGGAATTCTCTCTGGGGCTACACCTTC.

This rearrangement joins TRBV5-1 to TRBJ1-1, with TRBD1 as a possible D gene (5 bases). The CDR3 is made up of 14 amino acids. Germline loops: CDR1 SGHRS, CDR2 YFSETQ. V was shortened by 1 base and J by 8 bases, with 15 bases between the two germline ends. CDR3 amino acids: CASSLRGTELEAFF. In DNA form, the CDR3 reads TGCGCCAGCAGCTTGAGAGGGACGGAGTTGGAAGCTTTCTTT. Based on the CDR3 plus reference TRBV5-1 and TRBJ1-1, the full variable domain is KAGVTQTPRYLIKTRGQQVTLSCSPISGHRSVSWYQQTPGQGLQFLFEYFSETQRNKGNFPGRFSGRQFSNSRSEMNVSTLELGDSALYLCASSLRGTELEAFFGQGTRLTVV.

This chain links TRBV15 with TRBJ2-7; D not resolved. V lost 0 bases and J 0 bases, leaving 12 bases between the germline ends. The V gene's germline CDR1 is LNHNV and CDR2 YYDKDF (reference sequence). The CDR3 is 16 residues long. CDR3 region: CATSRERNLLSYEQYF. The CDR3 coding sequence is TGTGCCACCAGCAGAGAGCGGAACCTCCTCTCCTACGAGCAGTACTTC.

The CDR3 nucleotides read TGTGCCAGCAGTTTTGGGACAGGGGGGTTTCAGCCCCAGCATTTT. This sequence encodes CASSFGTGGFQPQHF. The chain joins TRBV12-3 or TRBV12-4 to TRBJ1-5; 11 bases map to TRBD1. Unmatched junction bases numbered 4, after V lost 3 bases and J lost 6 bases. This CDR3 comprises 15 residues.